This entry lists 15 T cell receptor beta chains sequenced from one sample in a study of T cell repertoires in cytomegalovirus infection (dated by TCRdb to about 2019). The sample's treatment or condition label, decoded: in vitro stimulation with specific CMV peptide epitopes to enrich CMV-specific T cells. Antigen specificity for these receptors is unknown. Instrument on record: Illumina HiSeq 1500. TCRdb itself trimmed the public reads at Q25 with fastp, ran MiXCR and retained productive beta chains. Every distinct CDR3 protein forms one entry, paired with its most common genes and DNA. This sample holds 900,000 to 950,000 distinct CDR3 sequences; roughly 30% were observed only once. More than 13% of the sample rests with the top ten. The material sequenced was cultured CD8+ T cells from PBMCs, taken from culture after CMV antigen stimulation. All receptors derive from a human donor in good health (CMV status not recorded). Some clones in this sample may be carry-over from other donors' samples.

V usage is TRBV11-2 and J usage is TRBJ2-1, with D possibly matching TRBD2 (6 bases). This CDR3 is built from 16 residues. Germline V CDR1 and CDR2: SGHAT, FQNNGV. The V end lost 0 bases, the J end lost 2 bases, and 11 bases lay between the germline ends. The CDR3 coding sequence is TGTGCCAGCAGCTTAGAAGGGACTTCACCCTACAATGAGCAGTTCTTC. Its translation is CASSLEGTSPYNEQFF. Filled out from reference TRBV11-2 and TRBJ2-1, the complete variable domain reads EAGVAQSPRYKIIEKRQSVAFWCNPISGHATLYWYQQILGQGPKLLIQFQNNGVVDDSQLPKDRFSAERLKGVDSTLKIQPAKLEDSAVYLCASSLEGTSPYNEQFFGPGTRLTVL.

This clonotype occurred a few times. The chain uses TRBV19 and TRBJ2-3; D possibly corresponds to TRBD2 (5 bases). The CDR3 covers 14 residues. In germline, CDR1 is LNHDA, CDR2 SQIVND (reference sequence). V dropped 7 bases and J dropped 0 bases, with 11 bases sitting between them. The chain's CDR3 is CASTHWTSTDTQYF. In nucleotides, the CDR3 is TGTGCCAGTACTCACTGGACTAGCACAGATACGCAGTATTTT.

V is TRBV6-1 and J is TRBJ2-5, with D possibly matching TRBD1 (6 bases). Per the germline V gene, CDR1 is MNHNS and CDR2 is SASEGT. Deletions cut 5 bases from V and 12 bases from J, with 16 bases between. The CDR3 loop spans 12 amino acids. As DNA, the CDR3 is TGTGCCAGCAGTTTTTCCACAGGGCTGAAGTACTTC. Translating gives CASSFSTGLKYF.

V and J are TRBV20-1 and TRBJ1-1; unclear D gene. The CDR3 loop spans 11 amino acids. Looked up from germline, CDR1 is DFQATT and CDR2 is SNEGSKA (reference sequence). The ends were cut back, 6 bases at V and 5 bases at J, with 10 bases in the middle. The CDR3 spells CSAPRVTEAFF. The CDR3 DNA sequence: TGCAGTGCCCCCCGGGTAACTGAAGCTTTCTTT.

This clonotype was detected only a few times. This CDR3 reads CASSLFLMQPQHF. CDR3 in DNA: TGTGCCAGCAGTTTATTTTTAATGCAGCCCCAGCATTTT. The chain carries TRBV12-3 or TRBV12-4 and TRBJ1-5; D is unresolved. The CDR3 runs to 13 residues. Trimming removed 2 bases from V and 7 bases from J, with 9 bases in between.

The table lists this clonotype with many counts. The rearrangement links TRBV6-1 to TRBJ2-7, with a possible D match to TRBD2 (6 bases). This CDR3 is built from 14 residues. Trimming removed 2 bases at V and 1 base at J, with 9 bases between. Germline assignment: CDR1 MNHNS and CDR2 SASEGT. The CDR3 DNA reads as TGTGCCAGCAGTGAATGGGGGGTTTCCTACGAGCAGTACTTC. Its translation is CASSEWGVSYEQYF.

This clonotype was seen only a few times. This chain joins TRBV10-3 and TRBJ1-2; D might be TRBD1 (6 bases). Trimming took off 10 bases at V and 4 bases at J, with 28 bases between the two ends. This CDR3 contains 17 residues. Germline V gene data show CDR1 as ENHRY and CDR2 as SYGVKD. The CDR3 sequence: CATRARTTRGSSYGYTF. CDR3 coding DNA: TGTGCCACCAGGGCTCGTACTACCAGGGGAAGTAGCTATGGCTACACCTTC.

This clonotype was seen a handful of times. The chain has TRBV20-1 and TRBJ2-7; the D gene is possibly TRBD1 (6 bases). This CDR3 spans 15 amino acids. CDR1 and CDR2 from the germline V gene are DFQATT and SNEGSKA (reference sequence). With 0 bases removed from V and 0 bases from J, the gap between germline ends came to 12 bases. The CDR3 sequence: CSARDVGANSYEQYF. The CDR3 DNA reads TGCAGTGCTAGAGATGTGGGGGCAAACTCCTACGAGCAGTACTTC.

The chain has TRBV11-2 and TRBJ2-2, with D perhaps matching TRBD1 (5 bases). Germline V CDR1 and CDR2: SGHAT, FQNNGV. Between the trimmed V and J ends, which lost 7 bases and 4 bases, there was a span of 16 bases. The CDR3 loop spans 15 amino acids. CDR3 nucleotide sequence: TGTGCCAGCACCCTTGGGGCTTGGGGCACCGGGGAGCTGTTTTTT. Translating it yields CASTLGAWGTGELFF.

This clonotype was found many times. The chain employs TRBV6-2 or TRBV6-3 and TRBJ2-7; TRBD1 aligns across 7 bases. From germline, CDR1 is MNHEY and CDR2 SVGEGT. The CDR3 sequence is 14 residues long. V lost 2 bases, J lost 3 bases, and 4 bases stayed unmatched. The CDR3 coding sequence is TGTGCCAGCAGTTACGAGGGACAGTTCTACGAGCAGTACGTC. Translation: CASSYEGQFYEQYV.

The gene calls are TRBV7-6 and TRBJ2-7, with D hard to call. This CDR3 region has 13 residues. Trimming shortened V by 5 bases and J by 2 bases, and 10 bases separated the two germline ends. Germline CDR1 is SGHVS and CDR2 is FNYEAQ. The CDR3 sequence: CASSNRDTYEQYF. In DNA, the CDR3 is TGTGCCAGCAGCAATAGAGATACCTACGAGCAGTACTTC.

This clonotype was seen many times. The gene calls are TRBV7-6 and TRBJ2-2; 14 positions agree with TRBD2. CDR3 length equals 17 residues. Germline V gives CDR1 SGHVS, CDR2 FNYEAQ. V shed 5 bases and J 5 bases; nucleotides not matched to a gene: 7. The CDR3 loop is CASSPTSGGVETGELFF. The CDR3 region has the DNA TGTGCCAGCAGCCCGACTAGCGGGGGGGTAGAAACCGGGGAGCTGTTTTTT.

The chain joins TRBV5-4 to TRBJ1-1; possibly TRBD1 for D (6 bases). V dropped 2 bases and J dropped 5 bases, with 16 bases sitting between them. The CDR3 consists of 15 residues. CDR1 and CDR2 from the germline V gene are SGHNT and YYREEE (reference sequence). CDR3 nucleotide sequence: TGTGCCAGCAGCTTAACCGGGGGCGAGGGAACTGAAGCTTTCTTT. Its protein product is CASSLTGGEGTEAFF.

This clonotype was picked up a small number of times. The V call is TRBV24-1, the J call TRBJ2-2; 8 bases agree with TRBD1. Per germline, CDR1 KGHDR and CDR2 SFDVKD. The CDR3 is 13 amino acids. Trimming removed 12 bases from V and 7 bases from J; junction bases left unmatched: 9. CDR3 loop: CAAGQGGVGELFF. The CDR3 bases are TGTGCCGCCGGACAGGGAGGTGTCGGGGAGCTGTTTTTT.

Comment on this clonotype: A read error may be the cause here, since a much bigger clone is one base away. This CDR3 is CASSPRGQGFYEQYF. The CDR3 DNA is TGTGCCAGCAGCCCCCGGGGGCAGGGCTTCTACGAGCAGTACTTC. The rearrangement joins TRBV7-8 to TRBJ2-7; D may match TRBD1 or TRBD2 (6 bases each). The ends were cut back, 5 bases at V and 3 bases at J, with 17 bases in the middle. In germline, CDR1 is SGHVS, CDR2 FQNEAQ. The CDR3 length is 15 residues.